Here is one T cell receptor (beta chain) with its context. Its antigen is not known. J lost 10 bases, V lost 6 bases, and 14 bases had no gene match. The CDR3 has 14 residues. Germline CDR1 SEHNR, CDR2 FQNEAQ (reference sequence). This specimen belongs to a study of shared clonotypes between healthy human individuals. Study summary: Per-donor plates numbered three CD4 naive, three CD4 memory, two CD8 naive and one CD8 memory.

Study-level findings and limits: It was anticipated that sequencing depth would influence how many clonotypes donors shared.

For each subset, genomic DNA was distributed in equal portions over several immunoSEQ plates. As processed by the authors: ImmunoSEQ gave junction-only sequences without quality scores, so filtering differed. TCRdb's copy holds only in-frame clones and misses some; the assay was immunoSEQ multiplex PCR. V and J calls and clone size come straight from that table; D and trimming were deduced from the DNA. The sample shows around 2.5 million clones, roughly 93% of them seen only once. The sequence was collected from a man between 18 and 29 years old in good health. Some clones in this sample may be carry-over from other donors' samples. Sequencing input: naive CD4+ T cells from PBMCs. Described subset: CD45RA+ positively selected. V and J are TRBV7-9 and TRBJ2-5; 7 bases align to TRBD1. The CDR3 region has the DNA TGTGCCAGCAGTTCCCGAGGGACAGCTCCCAACCAGTACTTC. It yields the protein CASSSRGTAPNQYF.